This T cell receptor beta chain is drawn from a study of blood T cell repertoires in COVID-19. Method: immunoSEQ multiplex PCR; TCRdb's copy keeps in-frame clones and lacks some. The sample carries fewer than 60,000 clones, more than 85% recorded once. This clone is a singleton in its sample. CDR3 length: 13 amino acids. Per germline, CDR1 SEHNR and CDR2 FQNEAQ (reference sequence). Trimming removed 5 bases at V and 2 bases at J, with 7 bases between. This chain links TRBV7-9 with TRBJ1-5; D is unresolved. This sequence was found in a man in his 60s with COVID-19, enrolled during active disease. The sample taken for sequencing was peripheral blood. The CDR3 loop reads CASSHGRNQPQHF. The CDR3 coding sequence is TGTGCCAGCAGCCACGGTCGCAATCAGCCCCAGCATTTT.